This T cell receptor beta chain derives from a study of blood T cell repertoires in COVID-19. Study-wide background: Collection of acute and convalescent COVID-19 samples took place in the United States, Italy and Spain. From T cells, B-cell-depleted T cells, or PBMCs came the material, which was cDNA or gDNA.

This CDR3 is built from 15 residues. Trimming stripped 1 base from V and 0 bases from J, with 7 bases between. Germline CDR1 and CDR2: SGHTA and FQGNSA. Authors' methods: Amplification of reference gene primers provided the estimated nucleated cell counts. Clones were read by immunoSEQ multiplex PCR, and TCRdb kept only the in-frame ones, dropping some. V, J and clone size were drawn from that table, and D and trimming were deduced from the DNA. The sample lists 150,000 to 170,000 clones, around 90% occurring once. The chain employs TRBV7-2 and TRBJ1-3; no definite D call. Sequencing was performed on peripheral blood. The sequence was obtained from a man between 45 and 60 years old with acute or convalescent COVID-19. CDR3 in DNA: TGTGCCAGCAGCTTAGTTGCTAGCTCTGGAAACACCATATATTTT. This gives the protein CASSLVASSGNTIYF.